Below, one T cell receptor (beta chain) is given with its context. This entry comes from a study of blood T cell repertoires in COVID-19. Here immunoSEQ multiplex PCR was the method, and the copy in TCRdb shows in-frame clones only, minus some. The data contain over 200,000 clones, roughly 89% of them seen just once; the ten biggest clones take up approximately 9%. The age range of participants was 18 to 89 years, with residence in approximately 25 US areas. Recovered participants had two consecutive negative NP/OP PCR tests, healthcare professional clearance, or symptom resolution. The sample consisted of PBMCs or T cells enriched from blood (not recorded which). This sequence was found in a man aged 40-50 years who had recovered from COVID-19.

CDR3 DNA sequence: TGTGCCAGCAGCCTACACTCCGGGACAGCTGATACGCAGTATTTT. This translates into CASSLHSGTADTQYF. The chain couples TRBV13 to TRBJ2-3, with 7 bases aligning to TRBD1. The CDR3 consists of 15 residues. Germline loops: CDR1 PRHDT, CDR2 FYEKMQ (reference sequence). V trimming: 5 bases; J trimming: 6 bases; junction bases outside the gene matches: 11.